This T cell receptor (beta chain) was profiled in a study of cytomegalovirus exposure and HLA in healthy donors. Study overall: Across a few hundred genotyped donors, approximately 80% landed in the Caucasian-associated ancestry cluster. General observations from the study: The authors judged a highly shared variant cluster likely a sequencing artifact. TCR association rates varied by HLA locus in a later analysis, with DRB1 highest and HLA-C lowest. TCR beta chains associated with HLA were, in a later analysis, more clonally expanded than equally common others.

Comments on this clone: Its target is not known.

CDR1 is MDHEN, CDR2 SYDVKM, per germline. The CDR3 is 15 residues long. V lost 7 bases, J lost 4 bases, and 19 bases lay in between. Primers for the PCR totalled 60 Vbeta and 13 Jbeta. The method was immunoSEQ multiplex PCR; TCRdb's version includes in-frame clones alone and lacks a portion of them. The table includes about 96,000 clones, 60% to 75% detected once. The sample was PBMCs. This sequence joins TRBV28 and TRBJ1-2; D ambiguous. The TCR sequence derives from a woman in her 70s in good health and CMV-seropositive. This CDR3 reads CASIPTGGRAYGYTF. In DNA, the CDR3 is TGTGCCAGCATCCCGACGGGAGGTCGCGCCTATGGCTACACCTTC.